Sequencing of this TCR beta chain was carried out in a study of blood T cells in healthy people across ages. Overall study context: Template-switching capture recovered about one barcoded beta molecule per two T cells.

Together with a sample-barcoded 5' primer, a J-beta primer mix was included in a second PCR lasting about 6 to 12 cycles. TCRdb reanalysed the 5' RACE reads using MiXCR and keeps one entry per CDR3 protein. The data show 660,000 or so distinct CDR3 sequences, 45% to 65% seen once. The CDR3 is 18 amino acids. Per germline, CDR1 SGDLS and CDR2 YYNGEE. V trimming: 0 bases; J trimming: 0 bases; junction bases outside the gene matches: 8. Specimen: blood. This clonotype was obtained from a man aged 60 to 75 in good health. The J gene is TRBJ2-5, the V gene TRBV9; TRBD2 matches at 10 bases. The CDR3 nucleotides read TGTGCCAGCAGCGTAGGGGGTAGCGGGGGGACCGACCAAGAGACCCAGTACTTC. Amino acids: CASSVGGSGGTDQETQYF.